The 17 T cell receptor beta chains given below trace back to one sample, sequenced in a study of post-analysis software for immune sequencing data (dated by TCRdb to between 2014 and 2017). The antigens of these receptors remain unknown. The library was obtained by PCR. Sequencing was carried out with an Illumina HiSeq 2500. To reduce PCR and sequencing biases, unique molecular identifiers were incorporated into the TCR beta cDNA libraries. TCRdb reworked the public reads: Q25 trimming with fastp, MiXCR clone assembly, productive beta chains retained. One record per CDR3 amino acid sequence lists the most common genes and DNA. The sample table contains some 800,000 distinct CDR3 sequences; only one count was recorded for about 43% of them. The top ten clones comprise just under 5% of the sample. The full study reports these points: A handful of TRBV segments, including TRBV5-6, TRBV5-1 and TRBV20-1, were significantly more frequent in patients than controls.

Sequencing was done on a sample of blood. The source of these receptors is a girl between 10 and 17 years old with multiple sclerosis.

The chain carries TRBV24-1 and TRBJ2-3; 7 positions agree with TRBD2. V dropped 6 bases and J dropped 2; count of bases not matched to a gene: 7. The germline gives CDR1 KGHDR, CDR2 SFDVKD. CDR3 length: 15 amino acids. The CDR3 DNA reads TGTGCCACCAGTAGATGGGGAGGGGACACAGATACGCAGTATTTT. Residues: CATSRWGGDTDTQYF.

V usage is TRBV19 and J usage is TRBJ2-5; 12 nucleotides align to TRBD2. Judging by the DNA end, TRBJ2-7 fits better; the J call may be wrong. This CDR3 contains 15 residues. Germline V CDR1 and CDR2: LNHDA, SQIVND (reference sequence). The DNA for the CDR3 is TGTGCCAGTAGTAACCGACTAGCGGGAGATGACGAGCAGTACTTC. This gives the protein CASSNRLAGDDEQYF.

The chain recombines TRBV6-5 with TRBJ2-6, with 7 positions matching TRBD1. This CDR3 region has 19 residues. V shed 2 bases, J shed 0 bases, and the junction held 10 bases outside the gene matches. Germline V gene lookup returns CDR1 MNHEY and CDR2 SVGAGI. CDR3 sequence reads: CASSYVFWDRGSGANVLTF. The CDR3 nucleotides are TGTGCCAGCAGTTACGTCTTTTGGGACAGAGGCTCTGGGGCCAACGTCCTGACTTTC.

The chain couples TRBV27 to TRBJ2-1; TRBD2 agrees at 8 bases. Germline CDR1 is MNHEY and CDR2 is SMNVEV (reference sequence). Unmatched junction bases numbered 8, after V lost 7 bases and J lost 9 bases. The CDR3 totals 13 residues. Here the CDR3 DNA reads TGTGCCAGCAAGGATAGCGGGATTGTTGAGCAGTTCTTC. Its protein is CASKDSGIVEQFF.

In its sample, this clonotype was seen a few times. The rearrangement uses TRBV11-2 and TRBJ2-4; D is uncertain. The last part of the DNA fits TRBJ2-7 better; the J call may be wrong. The V gene's germline CDR1 is SGHAT and CDR2 FQNNGV. The CDR3 sequence is 12 residues long. CDR3 bases: TGTGCCAGCAGTGGTGACCTGTACGAGCAGTACTTC. Amino acid sequence: CASSGDLYEQYF.

This clonotype occurred a few times. The chain couples TRBV4-1 to TRBJ2-1; possibly TRBD1 for D (5 bases). This CDR3 has 16 residues. The germline V gene encodes CDR1 MGHRA and CDR2 YSYEKL. V lost 2 bases and J 5 bases, leaving 16 bases between the germline ends. This CDR3 is CASSQQDWGSDNEQFF. The DNA of the CDR3 is TGCGCCAGCAGCCAACAAGACTGGGGCTCAGACAATGAGCAGTTCTTC.

This clonotype was seen more than once but under ten times. J is TRBJ2-5 and V is TRBV9; 13 bases map to TRBD2. Germline V gives CDR1 SGDLS, CDR2 YYNGEE. The CDR3 contains 15 residues. Germline trimming cut 1 base from V and 11 bases from J; bases unmatched to any gene: 8. The CDR3 coding sequence is TGTGCCAGCAGCGTATCCGGACTAGCGGGAGATGAGCAGTACTTC. As protein: CASSVSGLAGDEQYF.

This rearrangement joins TRBV29-1 to TRBJ1-1; 9 positions agree with TRBD1. The V segment lost 8 bases and the J segment 6 bases; nucleotides outside the gene matches: 4. There are 11 residues in the CDR3. CDR1 and CDR2 (germline): SQVTM, ANQGSEA. This chain's CDR3 is CSITGGSEAFF. Here the CDR3 DNA reads TGCAGCATAACAGGGGGCTCTGAAGCTTTCTTT.

This clonotype was found a few times. V and J are TRBV12-3 or TRBV12-4 and TRBJ2-7; no clear D. This CDR3 has 14 residues. V was pared by 0 bases and J by 3 bases, with 9 bases between. The CDR3 reads CASSLAPYNYEQYF. The CDR3 DNA reads TGTGCCAGCAGTTTAGCGCCTTATAACTACGAGCAGTACTTC.

This chain links TRBV10-2 with TRBJ2-7; 9 positions match TRBD2. CDR1 and CDR2 from the germline V gene are WSHSY and SAAADI. Losses at the gene ends were 7 bases for V and 2 bases for J; bases not matched to a gene: 9. The CDR3 runs 15 residues. In nucleotides, the CDR3 is TGCGCCAGCAACAAGGGACTAGCCGACACCTACGAGCAGTACTTC. Protein product: CASNKGLADTYEQYF.

In this sample, this clonotype turned up once. The V call is TRBV4-2, the J call TRBJ2-7; D remains unclear. The tail of the sequence fits TRBJ2-5 better, so the J call may be wrong. Germline assignment: CDR1 LGHNA and CDR2 YNFKEQ. The CDR3 sequence is 13 residues long. The DNA of the CDR3 is TGTGCCAGCAGCCAAGAGAGGCGAGAGACCCAGTACTTC. Its translation: CASSQERRETQYF.

The V call is TRBV10-3, the J call TRBJ2-1, with 10 nucleotides matching TRBD2. The CDR3 length is 15 residues. Germline V gene sequence: CDR1 ENHRY, CDR2 SYGVKD. Trimming took 2 bases from V and 7 from J; bases not matched to a gene: 5. Written as DNA, the CDR3 is TGTGCCATCAGTGAGCCTAGCGGGAGCGAGAATGAGCAGTTCTTC. Its protein is CAISEPSGSENEQFF.

The rearrangement links TRBV20-1 to TRBJ2-7; no firm D call. The length of the CDR3 is 14 residues. Trimming shortened V by 4 bases and J by 7 bases, and 20 bases separated the two germline ends. CDR1 DFQATT and CDR2 SNEGSKA come from the germline V gene (reference sequence). DNA of the CDR3: TGCAGTGCTACTTCACAGAGACAACCCTGGGAGCAGTACTTC. It is translated as CSATSQRQPWEQYF.

In its sample, this clonotype was seen a few times. The V call is TRBV15, the J call TRBJ2-5; TRBD2 matches 7 bases. V lost 8 bases to trimming and J lost 11 bases; unmatched junction nucleotides: 20. Germline V gives CDR1 LNHNV, CDR2 YYDKDF (reference sequence). The CDR3 sequence is 15 residues long. The CDR3 sequence is CATGPDPSGVGEQYF. In nucleotides, the CDR3 is TGTGCCACCGGGCCAGATCCTAGCGGAGTTGGGGAGCAGTACTTC.

The gene calls are TRBV29-1 and TRBJ2-1; TRBD2 might be the D (5 bases). The CDR3 is 14 residues long. Deletions cut 5 bases from V and 4 bases from J, with 15 bases between. Germline V CDR1 and CDR2: SQVTM, ANQGSEA. CDR3: CSVPTVSDYNEQFF. Here the CDR3 DNA reads TGCAGCGTTCCCACAGTTAGCGATTACAATGAGCAGTTCTTC.

This clonotype was seen only once. V is TRBV12-3 or TRBV12-4 and J is TRBJ2-2; the D gene is possibly TRBD1 (6 bases). The CDR3 extends over 16 amino acids. V lost 6 bases to trimming and J lost 5 bases, with 19 bases between them. CDR3 protein: CASSPRQAGDTGELFF. The CDR3 DNA follows: TGTGCCAGCAGCCCGAGACAGGCCGGTGATACCGGGGAGCTGTTTTTT.

This sequence joins TRBV20-1 and TRBJ1-2; D is uncertain. Germline values: CDR1 DFQATT, CDR2 SNEGSKA (reference sequence). The CDR3 sequence is 13 residues long. Trimming took off 0 bases at V and 1 base at J, with 6 bases between the two ends. The CDR3 sequence: CSARDQYNYGYTF. CDR3 DNA: TGCAGTGCTAGAGATCAGTATAACTATGGCTACACCTTC.